The source of this T cell receptor beta chain is a study of T cell responses to AZD1222 COVID-19 vaccine. Study-wide background: Pooled in the analysis were second doses at about 4 or about 12 weeks.

Concerning this clone itself: Its antigen remains unidentified.

TCRdb's table, derived via immunoSEQ multiplex PCR, lists solely in-frame clones and lacks some. The sample holds roughly 130,000 clones; 87% are singletons and the top ten take approximately 1.5%. Germline assignment: CDR1 SGHRS and CDR2 YFSETQ. Trimming at V came to 5 bases and at J to 2 bases, leaving 9 bases not matched to a gene. There are 15 residues in the CDR3. Study-wide results and caveats: Spike-specific TCRs gained breadth and depth after people received two AZD1222 doses. Dominant at 160-218 and 743-854, vaccine-associated CD4 TCRs also spanned spike. Clonal diversity may have been underestimated in mostly white British donors.

The clonotype was recovered from an adult in good health. The sample was peripheral blood, taken on day 0 of AZD1222 vaccination. J is TRBJ1-2 and V is TRBV5-1; TRBD1 agrees at 7 bases. CDR3 DNA: TGCGCCAGCAGGCCTCCGGGACAGAAGAACTATGGCTACACCTTC. Residues: CASRPPGQKNYGYTF.